The rows below give T cell receptor beta chains drawn from one sample of a study of blood T cell repertoires in COVID-19. Only in-frame clones appear in the TCRdb table, and some are missing; sequencing was by immunoSEQ multiplex PCR. The data show nearly 70,000 clones, with roughly 80% seen just once and about 9.8% held by the top ten. Material: peripheral blood. Every receptor here comes from a woman over 75 with acute or convalescent COVID-19. Each CDR3 is given with its conserved first and last residue. The D gene is left open where the match is weak.

V,D,CDR3
TRBV10-3,NA,CAISEFPPGVGETQYF
TRBV4-2,NA,CASSQDGIDTGELFF
TRBV6-5,NA,CASTRDTEAFF
TRBV5-4,TRBD1,CASSLGTVQFF
TRBV11-2,TRBD1,CASSATGGLESYTF
TRBV19,TRBD2,CATRTGGYDNEQFF
TRBV19,NA,CASSTWKQGLYGYTF
TRBV19,NA,CARPPGHLNYGYTF
TRBV3-1/TRBV3-2,NA,CASSQETSGAFF
TRBV19,TRBD1,CASSDRGGVDGYTF
TRBV29-1,TRBD1,CSGDRGNTEAFF
TRBV3-1/TRBV3-2,NA,CASSQELGGGTEAFF
TRBV6-5,TRBD2,CASSPTSGGALGRFF
TRBV15,TRBD1,CATRGTGGNYGYTF
TRBV29-1,NA,CSVERHTTAYNEQFF
TRBV7-9,NA,CASSSLGGNTEAFF
TRBV6-5,NA,CASSRGGSYNEQFF
TRBV2,TRBD1,CASSQTGGNEKLFF
TRBV19,NA,CASREARGQGYYGYTF
TRBV4-1,TRBD1,CASSQDPGQGREYGYTF
TRBV13,TRBD2,CASSLDGSGGETQYF
TRBV6-5,NA,CASRGTPLAKNIQYF
TRBV7-8,TRBD1,CASSRTGGPSHYGYTF
TRBV5-5,NA,CASSLVRTEAFF
TRBV6-1,TRBD1,CASSDRSRGQGNYGYTF
TRBV6-5,TRBD1,CASGEDRDQPQHF
TRBV4-1,NA,CASSQLFPNEQFF
TRBV27,NA,CASQGSYNSPLHF
TRBV27,TRBD1,CASTFDRGGTDTQYF
TRBV6-1,NA,CASSDRTQLLLAFF
TRBV6-5,TRBD1,CASRVDRDGNQPQHF
TRBV27,TRBD2,CASSLSFPNSGGTGFEQYF
TRBV7-9,NA,CASSSFGLNSPLHF
TRBV11-3,TRBD1,CASSPRTGDNMNTEAFF
TRBV7-8,NA,CASSRSGTSKKLFF
TRBV3-1/TRBV3-2,TRBD2,CASSHQRGFDTDTQYF
TRBV3-1/TRBV3-2,TRBD2,CASSQLAGVGTDTQYF
TRBV5-1,NA,CASSLYAGSTGELFF
TRBV18,NA,CASSTGRVPTGELFF
TRBV10-3,NA,CAISVETNTAEQYF
TRBV6-5,TRBD1,CASSYSGGFEAFF
TRBV5-6,NA,CASTLQTVTNEKLFF
TRBV5-8,NA,CASSLDRSSYNEQFF
TRBV7-9,TRBD2,CASSTSGGNEQFF
TRBV6-1,TRBD2,CASSEVPLAGLYEQFF
TRBV19,TRBD1,CASRPGTGKYNEQFF
TRBV19,NA,CASSIIRQVGYGYTF
TRBV11-3,NA,CASSLGALSYEQYF
TRBV19,TRBD2,CASSIMTSGAGELFF
TRBV11-2,NA,CASSLDVSQAPYEQFF
TRBV4-2,TRBD1,CASIPPGQPNTEAFF
TRBV14,TRBD1,CASRPQGGLSYNEQFF